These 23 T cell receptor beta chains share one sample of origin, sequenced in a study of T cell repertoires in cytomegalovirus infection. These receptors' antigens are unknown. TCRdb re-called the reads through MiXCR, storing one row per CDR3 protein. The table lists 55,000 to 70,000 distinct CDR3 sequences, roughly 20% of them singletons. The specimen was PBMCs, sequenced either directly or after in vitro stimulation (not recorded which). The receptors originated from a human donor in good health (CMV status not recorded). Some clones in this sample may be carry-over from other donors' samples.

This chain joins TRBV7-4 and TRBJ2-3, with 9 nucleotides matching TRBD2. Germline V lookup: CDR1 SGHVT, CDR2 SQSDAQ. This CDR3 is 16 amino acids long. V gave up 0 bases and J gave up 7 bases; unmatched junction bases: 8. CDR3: CASSLAGTSQSHTQYF. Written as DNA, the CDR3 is TGTGCCAGCAGCTTAGCGGGGACTAGCCAGTCGCATACGCAGTATTTT.

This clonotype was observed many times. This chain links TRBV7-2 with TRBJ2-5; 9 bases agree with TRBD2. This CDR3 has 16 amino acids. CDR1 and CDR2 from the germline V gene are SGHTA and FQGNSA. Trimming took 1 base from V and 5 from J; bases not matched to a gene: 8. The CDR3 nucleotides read TGTGCCAGCAGCTTAGTGTGGCGGGAGGGCCGGGAGACCCAGTACTTC. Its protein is CASSLVWREGRETQYF.

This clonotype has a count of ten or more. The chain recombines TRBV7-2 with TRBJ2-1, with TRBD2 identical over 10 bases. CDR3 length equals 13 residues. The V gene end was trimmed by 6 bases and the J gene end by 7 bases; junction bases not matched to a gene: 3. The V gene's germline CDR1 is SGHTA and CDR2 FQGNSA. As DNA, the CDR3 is TGTGCCAGCAGACCGGGACTAGCGAATGAGCAGTTCTTC. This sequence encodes CASRPGLANEQFF.

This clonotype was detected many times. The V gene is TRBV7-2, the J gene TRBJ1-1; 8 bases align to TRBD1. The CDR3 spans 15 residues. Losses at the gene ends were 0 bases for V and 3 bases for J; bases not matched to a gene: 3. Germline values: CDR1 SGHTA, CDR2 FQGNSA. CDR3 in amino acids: CASSLAAGGHTEAFF. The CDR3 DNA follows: TGTGCCAGCAGCTTAGCCGCAGGGGGCCACACTGAAGCTTTCTTT.

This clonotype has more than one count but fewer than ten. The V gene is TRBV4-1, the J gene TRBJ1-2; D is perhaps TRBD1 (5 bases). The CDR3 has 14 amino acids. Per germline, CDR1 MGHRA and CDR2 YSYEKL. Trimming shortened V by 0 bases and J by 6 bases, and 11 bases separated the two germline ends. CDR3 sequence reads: CASSQDAGQDGYTF. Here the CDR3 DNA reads TGCGCCAGCAGCCAAGATGCAGGGCAGGATGGCTACACCTTC.

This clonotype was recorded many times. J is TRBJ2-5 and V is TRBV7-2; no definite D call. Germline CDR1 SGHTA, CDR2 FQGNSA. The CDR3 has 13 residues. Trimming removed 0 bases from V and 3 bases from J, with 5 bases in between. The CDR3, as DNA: TGTGCCAGCAGCTTAGCAGGAAAAGAGACCCAGTACTTC. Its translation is CASSLAGKETQYF.

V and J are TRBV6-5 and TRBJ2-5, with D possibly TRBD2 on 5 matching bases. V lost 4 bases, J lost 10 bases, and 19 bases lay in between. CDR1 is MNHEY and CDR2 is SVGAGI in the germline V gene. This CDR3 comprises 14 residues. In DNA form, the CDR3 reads TGTGCCAGCAGTTCCCCCGGTTTGATACGGGACCAGTACTTC. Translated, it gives CASSSPGLIRDQYF.

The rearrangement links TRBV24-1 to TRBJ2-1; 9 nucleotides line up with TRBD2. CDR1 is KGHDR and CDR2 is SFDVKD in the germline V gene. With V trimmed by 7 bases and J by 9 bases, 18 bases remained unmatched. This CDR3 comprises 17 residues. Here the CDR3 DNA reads TGTGCCACCAGCCCAACCCCGACTAGCGGAACCTCCGGTGAGCAGTTCTTC. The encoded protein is CATSPTPTSGTSGEQFF.

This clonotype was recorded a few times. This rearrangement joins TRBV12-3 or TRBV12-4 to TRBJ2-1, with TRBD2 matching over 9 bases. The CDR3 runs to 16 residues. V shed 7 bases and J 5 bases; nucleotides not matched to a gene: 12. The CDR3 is CASIPGAGGPHNEQFF. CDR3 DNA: TGTGCCAGCATCCCGGGGGCGGGAGGGCCTCACAATGAGCAGTTCTTC.

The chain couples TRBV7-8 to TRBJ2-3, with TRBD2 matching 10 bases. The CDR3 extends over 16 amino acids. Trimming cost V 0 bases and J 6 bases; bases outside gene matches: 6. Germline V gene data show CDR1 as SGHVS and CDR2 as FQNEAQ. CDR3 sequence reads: CASSLAASGSRDTQYF. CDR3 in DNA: TGTGCCAGCAGCTTAGCTGCTAGCGGGAGTCGGGATACGCAGTATTTT.

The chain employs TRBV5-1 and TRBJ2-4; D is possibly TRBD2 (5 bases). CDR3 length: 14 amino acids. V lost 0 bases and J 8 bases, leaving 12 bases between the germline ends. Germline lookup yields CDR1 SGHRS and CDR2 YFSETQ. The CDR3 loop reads CASSLGALEDIQYF. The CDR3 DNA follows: TGCGCCAGCAGCTTGGGAGCCCTGGAGGACATTCAGTACTTC.

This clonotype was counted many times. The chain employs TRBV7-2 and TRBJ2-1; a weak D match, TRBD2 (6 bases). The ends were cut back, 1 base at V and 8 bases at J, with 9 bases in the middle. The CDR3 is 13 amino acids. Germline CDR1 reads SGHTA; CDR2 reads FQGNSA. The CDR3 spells CASSLGERDEQFF. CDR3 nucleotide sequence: TGTGCCAGCAGCTTAGGAGAGCGGGATGAGCAGTTCTTC.

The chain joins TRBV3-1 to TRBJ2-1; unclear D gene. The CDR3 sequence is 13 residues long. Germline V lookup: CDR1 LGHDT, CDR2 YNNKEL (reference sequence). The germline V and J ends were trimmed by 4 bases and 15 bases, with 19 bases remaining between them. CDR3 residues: CASSLLGPEPRFF. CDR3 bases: TGTGCCAGCAGCCTACTCGGGCCTGAACCCCGGTTCTTC.

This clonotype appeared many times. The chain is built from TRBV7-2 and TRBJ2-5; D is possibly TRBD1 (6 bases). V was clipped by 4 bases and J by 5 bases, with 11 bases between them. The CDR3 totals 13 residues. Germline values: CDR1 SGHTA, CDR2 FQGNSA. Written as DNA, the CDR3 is TGTGCCAGCAGCTCAGGGGTGGGGGAGACCCAGTACTTC. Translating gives CASSSGVGETQYF.

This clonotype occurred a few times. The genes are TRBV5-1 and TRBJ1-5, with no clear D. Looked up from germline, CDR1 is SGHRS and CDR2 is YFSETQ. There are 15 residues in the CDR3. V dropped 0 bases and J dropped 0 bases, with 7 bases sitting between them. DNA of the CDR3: TGCGCCAGCAGCTTGGACAGCTATAGCAATCAGCCCCAGCATTTT. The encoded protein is CASSLDSYSNQPQHF. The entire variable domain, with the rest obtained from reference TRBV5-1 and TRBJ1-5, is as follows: KAGVTQTPRYLIKTRGQQVTLSCSPISGHRSVSWYQQTPGQGLQFLFEYFSETQRNKGNFPGRFSGRQFSNSRSEMNVSTLELGDSALYLCASSLDSYSNQPQHFGDGTRLSIL.

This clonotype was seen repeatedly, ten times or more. DNA of the CDR3: TGTGCCAGCAGTACCTCAGGGGCGACTAACACTGAAGCTTTCTTT. Its translation: CASSTSGATNTEAFF. J is TRBJ1-1 and V is TRBV12-3 or TRBV12-4; a weak D match, TRBD1 (6 bases). With 5 bases removed from V and 2 bases from J, the gap between germline ends came to 15 bases. CDR3 length equals 15 residues.

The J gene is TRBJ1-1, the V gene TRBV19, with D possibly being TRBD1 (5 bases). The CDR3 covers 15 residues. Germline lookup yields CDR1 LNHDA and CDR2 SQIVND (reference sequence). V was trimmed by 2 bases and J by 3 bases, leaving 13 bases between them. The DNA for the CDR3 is TGTGCCAGTAGTATATTCGGGACCATGGACACTGAAGCTTTCTTT. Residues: CASSIFGTMDTEAFF.

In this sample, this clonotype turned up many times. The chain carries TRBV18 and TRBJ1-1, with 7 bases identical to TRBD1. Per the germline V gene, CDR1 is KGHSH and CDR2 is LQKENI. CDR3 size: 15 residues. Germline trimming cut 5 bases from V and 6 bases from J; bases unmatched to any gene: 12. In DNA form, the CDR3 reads TGTGCCAGCTCAGCAACAAATCTGGGACAGTCTGAAGCTTTCTTT. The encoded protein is CASSATNLGQSEAFF.

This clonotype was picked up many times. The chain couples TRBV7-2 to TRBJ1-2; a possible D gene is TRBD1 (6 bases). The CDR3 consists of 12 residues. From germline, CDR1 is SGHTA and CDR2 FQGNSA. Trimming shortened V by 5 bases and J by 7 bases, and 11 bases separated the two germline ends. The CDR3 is CASSPGAGGYTF. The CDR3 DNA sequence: TGTGCCAGCAGCCCAGGGGCGGGTGGCTACACCTTC. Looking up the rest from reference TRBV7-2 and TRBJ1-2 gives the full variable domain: GAGVSQSPSNKVTEKGKDVELRCDPISGHTALYWYRQSLGQGLEFLIYFQGNSAPDKSGLPSDRFSAERTGGSVSTLTIQRTQQEDSAVYLCASSPGAGGYTFGSGTRLTVV.

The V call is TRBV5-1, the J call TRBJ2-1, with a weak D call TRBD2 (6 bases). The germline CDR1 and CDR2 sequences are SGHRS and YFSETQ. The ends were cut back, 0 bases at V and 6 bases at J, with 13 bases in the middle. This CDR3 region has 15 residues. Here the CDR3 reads CASSLAWVGGNEQFF. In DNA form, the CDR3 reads TGCGCCAGCAGCTTGGCCTGGGTCGGGGGCAATGAGCAGTTCTTC.

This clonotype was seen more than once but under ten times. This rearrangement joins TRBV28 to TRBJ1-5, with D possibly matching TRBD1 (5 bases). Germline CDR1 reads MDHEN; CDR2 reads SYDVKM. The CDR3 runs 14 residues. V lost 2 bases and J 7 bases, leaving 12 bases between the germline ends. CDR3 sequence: CASSLGGGRQPQHF. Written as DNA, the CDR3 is TGTGCCAGCAGTTTAGGGGGGGGACGGCAGCCCCAGCATTTT.

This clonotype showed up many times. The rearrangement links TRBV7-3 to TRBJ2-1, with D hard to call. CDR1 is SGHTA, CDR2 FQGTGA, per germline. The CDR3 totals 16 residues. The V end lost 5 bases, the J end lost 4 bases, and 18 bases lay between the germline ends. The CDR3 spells CASSQARPTSYNEQFF. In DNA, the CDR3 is TGTGCCAGCAGCCAAGCTAGACCCACCTCTTACAATGAGCAGTTCTTC.

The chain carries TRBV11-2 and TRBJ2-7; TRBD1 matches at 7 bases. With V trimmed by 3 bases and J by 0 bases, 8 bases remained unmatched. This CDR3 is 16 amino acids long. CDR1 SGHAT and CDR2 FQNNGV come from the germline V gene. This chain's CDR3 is CASSFPSRGSSYEQYV. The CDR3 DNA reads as TGTGCCAGCAGCTTTCCCAGCAGGGGGTCCTCCTACGAGCAGTACGTC.